The TCR beta chain described here comes from a study of T cells expressing NK-cell markers. Study overall: All TCR beta repertoires analysed originated from sorted CD3+CD56+NKG2C+, CD3+CD56+NKG2C- and CD3+CD56-NKG2C+ T cells. Whole-study results and caveats: CD8+ T cells in 5 or 6 donors included dominant NKG2C+ clonotypes at about 1.0-7.5%.

TCRdb re-called the 5' RACE reads; every CDR3 protein appears as one record, without DNA. The sample spans roughly 120,000 distinct CDR3 sequences; the ten largest clones claim less than 20%. On this clonotype: The antigen remains undetermined.

CDR3 size: 12 residues. The sequence derives from a woman between 18 and 70 years old in good health. Sequencing used blood T cells: a sorted CD56 or NKG2C T cell subset, CD4+ or CD8+ T cells, or bulk PBMC T cells (not recorded which). This chain uses TRBV12-3 or TRBV12-4 with TRBJ2-1. The CDR3 sequence: CASSPTINEQFF.